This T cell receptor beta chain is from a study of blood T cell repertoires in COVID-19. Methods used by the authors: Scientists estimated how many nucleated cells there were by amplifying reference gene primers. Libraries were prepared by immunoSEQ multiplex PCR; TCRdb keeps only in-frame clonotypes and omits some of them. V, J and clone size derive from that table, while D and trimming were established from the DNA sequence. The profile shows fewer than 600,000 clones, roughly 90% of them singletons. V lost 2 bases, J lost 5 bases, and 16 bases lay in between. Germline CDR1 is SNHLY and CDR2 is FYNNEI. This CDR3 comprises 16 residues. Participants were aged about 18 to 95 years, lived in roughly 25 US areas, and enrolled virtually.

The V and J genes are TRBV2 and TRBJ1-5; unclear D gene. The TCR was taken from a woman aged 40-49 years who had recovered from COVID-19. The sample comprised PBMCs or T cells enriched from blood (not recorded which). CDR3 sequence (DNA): TGTGCCAGCAGTGAAAGCCCCGGGAGTTCATATCAGCCCCAGCATTTT. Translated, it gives CASSESPGSSYQPQHF.